These T cell receptor beta chains were read from a single sample in a study of T cell repertoires in cytomegalovirus infection. TCRdb recomputed calls from the reads with MiXCR, one row per CDR3 protein. The profile shows almost 550,000 distinct CDR3 sequences, 15% to 20% of them singletons. Material for sequencing was CD8+ T cells from PBMCs. These receptors were obtained from a human donor in good health (CMV status not recorded). Some clones in this sample may be carry-over from other donors' samples. Each CDR3 is given with its conserved first and last residue. D genes are given only for firm matches. Clone size is not always given. Where it is, it says once, few, many or a class for expanded clones.

len	v_gene	abundance	d_gene	j_gene	CDR3nt	CDR3aa
15	TRBV9	once	TRBD2	TRBJ2-3	TGTGCCAGCAGCGTAGCACTAGCGCTCACAGATACGCAGTATTTT	CASSVALALTDTQYF
15	TRBV7-9	many	-	TRBJ2-5	TGTGCCAGCAGCCCTGGGTCCGGGTTCTGGGAGACCCAGTACTTC	CASSPGSGFWETQYF
13	TRBV30	few	-	TRBJ2-5	TGTGCCTGGAGTTGGGCAACTCAAGAGACCCAGTACTTC	CAWSWATQETQYF
13	TRBV27	few	-	TRBJ1-5	TGTGCCAGCAAAGGGATTGGCAATCAGCCCCAGCATTTT	CASKGIGNQPQHF
19	TRBV20-1	few	-	TRBJ1-3	TGCAGTGCTAGAGATGATGATTGGGGCAGGCAACTCTCTGGAAACACCATATATTTT	CSARDDDWGRQLSGNTIYF
16	TRBV28	many	TRBD2	TRBJ2-7	TGTGCCAGCAGTCCGACAGGACTAGCCCCGGTTTTCGAGCAGTACTTC	CASSPTGLAPVFEQYF
16	TRBV15	many	-	TRBJ2-2	TGTGCCACCAGCAGAGCAAGGGGTTACAACACCGGGGAGCTGTTTTTT	CATSRARGYNTGELFF
12	TRBV3-1	-	-	TRBJ1-2	TGTGCCAGCAGCCAGGGGGTGTATGGCTACACCTTC	CASSQGVYGYTF
15	TRBV25-1	many	-	TRBJ1-1	TGTGCCAGCAGTGAGGTGGAAGGACGGGGCACTGAAGCTTTCTTT	CASSEVEGRGTEAFF
12	TRBV29-1	-	-	TRBJ2-7	TGCAGCGTTGAAGATGAGAATTACGAGCAGTACTTC	CSVEDENYEQYF
18	TRBV24-1	-	TRBD2	TRBJ2-1	TGTGCCACCAGTGACCGCCCGGGACTAGCGGGAAGTCGTTATGAGCAGTTCTTC	CATSDRPGLAGSRYEQFF
15	TRBV20-1	few	-	TRBJ1-2	TGCAGTGCTACCTTAACAGGGCCTGGGAATCATGGCTACACCTTC	CSATLTGPGNHGYTF
16	TRBV6-2/TRBV6-3	many	-	TRBJ1-2	TGTGCCAGCAGTCCTTGGGCAGGGAAGACGATGGATGGCTACACCTTC	CASSPWAGKTMDGYTF
15	TRBV9	-	-	TRBJ2-1	TGTGCCAGCAGCCCTGAAGGCGGGGGCCACAATGAGCAGTTCTTC	CASSPEGGGHNEQFF
15	TRBV6-6	many	-	TRBJ1-5	TGTGCCAGCAGCACCAGGGTGGGGAGCAATCAGCCCCAGCATTTT	CASSTRVGSNQPQHF
13	TRBV6-1	many	TRBD1	TRBJ1-1	TGTGCCAGCAGTGAACACAGGGGTACTGAAGCTTTCTTT	CASSEHRGTEAFF
14	TRBV27	-	-	TRBJ2-1	TGTGCCAGCAGTTTCAGAGGCGGGCTGAATGAGCAGTTCTTC	CASSFRGGLNEQFF
15	TRBV6-5	-	TRBD1	TRBJ1-2	TGTGCCAGCAGTTACACCGGGACAGGGTGCTTTGGCTACACCTTC	CASSYTGTGCFGYTF
13	TRBV27	-	-	TRBJ1-1	TGTGCCAGCAGTTTTCGGGGGATAACTGAAGCTTTCTTT	CASSFRGITEAFF
15	TRBV7-3	few	-	TRBJ1-3	TGTGCCAGCAGCTTCGAAGGGGGTAAAGGAAACACCATATATTTT	CASSFEGGKGNTIYF
16	TRBV6-6	-	TRBD1	TRBJ2-3	TGTGCCATCAGCCCCCCAGGGGGCCCGGGCACAGATACGCAGTATTTT	CAISPPGGPGTDTQYF
16	TRBV20-1	-	TRBD2	TRBJ2-3	TGCAGTGCTAGAGGCCCTGGCTTGGCGGGAGGGGATACGCAGTATTTT	CSARGPGLAGGDTQYF
15	TRBV28	-	-	TRBJ2-7	TGTGCCAGAAGCAACGGTCAGTTTAGCTCCTACGAGCAGTACTTC	CARSNGQFSSYEQYF
16	TRBV7-3	many	TRBD2	TRBJ2-5	TGTGCCAGCAGCTTAAATCCGGGGGGGCTGCGAGAGACCCAGTACTTC	CASSLNPGGLRETQYF
14	TRBV19	many	TRBD1	TRBJ1-1	TGTGCCAGTAGCACGGGACAGACGAACACTGAAGCTTTCTTT	CASSTGQTNTEAFF
15	TRBV5-6	few	-	TRBJ1-2	TGTGCCAGCAGGCATGGGGGGGCAGGGGCGAAAGGCTACACCTTC	CASRHGGAGAKGYTF
17	TRBV7-9	-	TRBD2	TRBJ2-3	TGTGCCAACAGCCCCAGACTAGCGGGAGAGAACACAGATACGCAGTATTTT	CANSPRLAGENTDTQYF
22	TRBV29-1	few	TRBD1	TRBJ1-2	TGCAGCGTTAGCCCTACCGGAGGACAGGACGTTGCGGGTGGAATGGCGTATTTTGGCTACACCTTC	CSVSPTGGQDVAGGMAYFGYTF
11	TRBV27	few	TRBD1	TRBJ1-1	TGTGCCAGCAGTCAAGGACAGGAGGCTTTCTTT	CASSQGQEAFF
14	TRBV13	-	-	TRBJ1-2	TGTGCCAGCAGCTTAAACAGGGCGAACTATGTCTACACCTTC	CASSLNRANYVYTF
14	TRBV7-8	many	-	TRBJ2-7	TGTGCCAGCAGCTTAGTGGACAACTCCTACGAGCAGTACTTC	CASSLVDNSYEQYF
14	TRBV29-1	-	-	TRBJ2-7	TGCAGCGTTGAAGTTACGGAAAACTCCTACGAGCAGTACTTC	CSVEVTENSYEQYF
15	TRBV27	many	-	TRBJ1-5	TGTGCCACCAGAGAGGGGGTGGAGAGCAATCAGCCCCAGCATTTT	CATREGVESNQPQHF
16	TRBV6-1	-	TRBD2	TRBJ2-1	TGTGCCAGCAGATCAACCGGGACTAGCGGGAGAGGTGAGCAGTTCTTC	CASRSTGTSGRGEQFF
16	TRBV28	many	TRBD2	TRBJ2-3	TGTGCCAGCAGTTCCCAGCGGGAGAGAGGCAAAGATACGCAGTATTTT	CASSSQRERGKDTQYF
14	TRBV6-5	many	TRBD2	TRBJ2-7	TGTGCCAGCAGTTACCGTGGACTAGGCTACGAGCAGTACTTC	CASSYRGLGYEQYF
17	TRBV9	few	-	TRBJ2-5	TGTGCCAGCAGCGTAGCCAGGACCCCCCAAGGTCGTGAGACCCAGTACTTC	CASSVARTPQGRETQYF
15	TRBV6-1	many	-	TRBJ2-6	TGTGCCAGCAGTGAACTGGGGTATGGGGCCAACGTCCTGACTTTC	CASSELGYGANVLTF
15	TRBV15	-	TRBD1	TRBJ1-2	TGTGCCACCAGCCCATTGGGACAGGGAAACTATGGCTACACCTTC	CATSPLGQGNYGYTF
19	TRBV7-3	many	TRBD2	TRBJ2-3	TGTGCCAGCAGCTTAACGGGGGGACTAGCGGGGACTAGCACAGATACGCAGTATTTT	CASSLTGGLAGTSTDTQYF
16	TRBV9	-	TRBD2	TRBJ2-1	TGTGCCAGCAGCGTAGCGGGAGGGCCGGGGGGCAATGAGCAGTTCTTC	CASSVAGGPGGNEQFF
16	TRBV29-1	-	-	TRBJ2-2	TGCAGCGTTGAAGATCTAGAAGCCCAGAACACCGGGGAGCTGTTTTTT	CSVEDLEAQNTGELFF
16	TRBV2	many	-	TRBJ1-6	TGTGCCAGCAGTGAAGCGCATGGGGGGTCTAATTCACCCCTCCACTTT	CASSEAHGGSNSPLHF
16	TRBV6-6	-	TRBD1	TRBJ2-5	TGTGCCAGCAGTTACTCCCCGGCAGGGGGCAAGGAGACCCAGTACTTC	CASSYSPAGGKETQYF
16	TRBV19	-	TRBD2	TRBJ2-3	TGTGCCAGTAGTATAAGGGGCGGGGGTTCCACAGATACGCAGTATTTT	CASSIRGGGSTDTQYF
16	TRBV7-9	-	-	TRBJ1-2	TGTGCCAGCAGCCGGGGGGGGGCCTCGTATAACTATGGCTACACCTTC	CASSRGGASYNYGYTF
15	TRBV27	few	-	TRBJ1-6	TGTGCCAGCAGTTACCTGAGGGATTCGATTTCACCCCTCCACTTT	CASSYLRDSISPLHF
17	TRBV12-3/TRBV12-4	many	-	TRBJ1-1	TGTGCCAGCAGTTTACAAAGGGGGACTCCAGGGCGAACTGAAGCTTTCTTT	CASSLQRGTPGRTEAFF
16	TRBV20-1	few	TRBD2	TRBJ2-1	TGCAGTGCTAGTTTCAGACTAGCGGGTTCCTACAATGAGCAGTTCTTC	CSASFRLAGSYNEQFF
14	TRBV6-1	few	TRBD1	TRBJ1-1	TGTGCCAGCAGAACGGACAGGGGTGGCACTGAAGCTTTCTTT	CASRTDRGGTEAFF
15	TRBV12-3/TRBV12-4	many	TRBD1	TRBJ2-6	TGTGCCAGCAGGATCAGGGGGTCTGGGGCCAACGTCCTGACTTTC	CASRIRGSGANVLTF
15	TRBV6-5	many	-	TRBJ1-4	TGTGCCAGCAGTTACTCGATGGGTGCTAATGAAAAACTGTTTTTT	CASSYSMGANEKLFF
16	TRBV4-1	many	TRBD1	TRBJ2-7	TGCGCCAGCAGCCCATCGACAGGGATAAGCTCCTACGAGCAGTACTTC	CASSPSTGISSYEQYF
14	TRBV9	-	TRBD2	TRBJ2-5	TGTGCCAGCAGCGTAGGGTCTAGCGGCGAGACCCAGTACTTC	CASSVGSSGETQYF
14	TRBV7-3	many	-	TRBJ1-1	TGTGCCAGCAGCTTCGACGGACTTTCAACTGAAGCTTTCTTT	CASSFDGLSTEAFF
16	TRBV7-6	many	TRBD1	TRBJ2-2	TGTGCCAGCAGCCCACTAGACAGGGGATACACCGGGGAGCTGTTTTTT	CASSPLDRGYTGELFF
15	TRBV15	-	-	TRBJ1-3	TGTGCCACCAGCAGAGTCCCGACAGCTGGAAACACCATATATTTT	CATSRVPTAGNTIYF
15	TRBV6-6	-	TRBD1	TRBJ2-1	TGTGCCAGCAGATCCTCCGGGACAGGGCCTAATGAGCAGTTCTTC	CASRSSGTGPNEQFF